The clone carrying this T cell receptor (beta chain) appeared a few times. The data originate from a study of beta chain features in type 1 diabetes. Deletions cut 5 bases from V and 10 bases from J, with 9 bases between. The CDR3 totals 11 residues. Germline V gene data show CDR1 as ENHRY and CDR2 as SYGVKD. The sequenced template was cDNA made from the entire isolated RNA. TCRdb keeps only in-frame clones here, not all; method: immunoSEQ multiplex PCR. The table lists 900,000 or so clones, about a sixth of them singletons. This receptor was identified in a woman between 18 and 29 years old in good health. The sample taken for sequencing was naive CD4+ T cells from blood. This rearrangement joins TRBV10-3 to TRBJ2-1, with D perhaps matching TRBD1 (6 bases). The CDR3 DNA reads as TGTGCCATCAGTCAGGGGTTCGAGCAGTTCTTC. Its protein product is CAISQGFEQFF.